This TCR beta chain was sequenced during a study of CD8+ T cells in alopecia areata. This CDR3 has 13 amino acids. Germline lookup yields CDR1 KGHSH and CDR2 LQKENI. The germline V and J ends were trimmed by 1 base and 8 bases, with 11 bases remaining between them. Treatment reported: oral pan-JAK inhibitor, 5-10 mg twice daily. The investigators collected lesional scalp punch biopsies and peripheral blood from alopecia areata patients. Findings and caveats of the study: Uncertain still, given a single nonresponder, is whether baseline CD8+ expansion links to response. Scalp clonality and expanded CD8+ clones among the top 100 showed significant decreases with tofacitinib. Researchers report lesional scalp, most notably alopecia totalis/universalis, outstripped normal scalp in clonality.

After isolation, RNA underwent reverse transcription to generate cDNA as the sequencing template. Sequencing was performed with immunoSEQ multiplex PCR; in TCRdb, only in-frame clones are kept and a portion is missing. The sample contains approximately 180,000 clones, 60% of which appear only once. This clone is medium-sized in the sample. Antigen: not known. This receptor was identified in a human donor with alopecia areata. The chain is built from TRBV18 and TRBJ1-2; D gene ambiguous. The sequences come from CD4+ T cells sorted from blood, collected at week 24, from a patient treated with tofacitinib. The CDR3 DNA is TGTGCCAGCTCACCACTTCCTTCGGAGGGCTACACCTTC. This codes for CASSPLPSEGYTF.